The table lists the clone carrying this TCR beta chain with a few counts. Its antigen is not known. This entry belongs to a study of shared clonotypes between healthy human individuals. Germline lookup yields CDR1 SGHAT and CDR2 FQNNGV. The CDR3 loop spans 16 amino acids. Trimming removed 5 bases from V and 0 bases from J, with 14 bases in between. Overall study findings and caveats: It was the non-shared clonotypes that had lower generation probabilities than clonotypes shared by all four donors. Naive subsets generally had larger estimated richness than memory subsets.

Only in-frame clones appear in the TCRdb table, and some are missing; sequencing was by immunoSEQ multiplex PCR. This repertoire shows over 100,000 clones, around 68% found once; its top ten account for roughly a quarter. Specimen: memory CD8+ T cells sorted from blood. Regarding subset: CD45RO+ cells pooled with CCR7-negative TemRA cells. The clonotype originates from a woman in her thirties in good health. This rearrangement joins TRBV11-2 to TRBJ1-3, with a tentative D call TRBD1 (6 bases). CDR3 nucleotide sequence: TGTGCCAGCAGCCCCACAGGGATCGACTCTGGAAACACCATATATTTT. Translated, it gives CASSPTGIDSGNTIYF. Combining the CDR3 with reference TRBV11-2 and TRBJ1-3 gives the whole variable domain EAGVAQSPRYKIIEKRQSVAFWCNPISGHATLYWYQQILGQGPKLLIQFQNNGVVDDSQLPKDRFSAERLKGVDSTLKIQPAKLEDSAVYLCASSPTGIDSGNTIYFGEGSWLTVV.